This T cell receptor (beta chain) was captured by sequencing in a study of regulatory T cells in long-lasting Graves disease. This clonotype was recorded at least ten times. The time point is: newly diagnosed GD, antithyroid drugs for less than 3 months. Scientists built the TCR library using RNA that was extracted from PBMCs. The V gene lost 0 bases and the J gene lost 2 bases, with 8 bases spanning the gap. Germline CDR1 MNHEY, CDR2 SMNVEV (reference sequence). The CDR3 sequence is 15 residues long. Construction of TCR beta libraries relied on iRepertoire HTBI primers and on Arm-PCR targeting CDR3 regions. TCRdb re-called the multiplex PCR reads with MiXCR, one entry per CDR3 protein. The sample lists 200,000 to 300,000 distinct CDR3 sequences; 20% were seen once.

The clonotype originates from a female donor with Graves disease. The sample was peripheral blood mononuclear cells (PBMCs), taken at new diagnosis, from a patient treated with antithyroid drugs. V and J are TRBV27 and TRBJ2-1, with unresolved D. The CDR3 coding sequence is TGTGCCAGCAGTTTATCGACGGGCGCCTACAATGAGCAGTTCTTC. Residues: CASSLSTGAYNEQFF.